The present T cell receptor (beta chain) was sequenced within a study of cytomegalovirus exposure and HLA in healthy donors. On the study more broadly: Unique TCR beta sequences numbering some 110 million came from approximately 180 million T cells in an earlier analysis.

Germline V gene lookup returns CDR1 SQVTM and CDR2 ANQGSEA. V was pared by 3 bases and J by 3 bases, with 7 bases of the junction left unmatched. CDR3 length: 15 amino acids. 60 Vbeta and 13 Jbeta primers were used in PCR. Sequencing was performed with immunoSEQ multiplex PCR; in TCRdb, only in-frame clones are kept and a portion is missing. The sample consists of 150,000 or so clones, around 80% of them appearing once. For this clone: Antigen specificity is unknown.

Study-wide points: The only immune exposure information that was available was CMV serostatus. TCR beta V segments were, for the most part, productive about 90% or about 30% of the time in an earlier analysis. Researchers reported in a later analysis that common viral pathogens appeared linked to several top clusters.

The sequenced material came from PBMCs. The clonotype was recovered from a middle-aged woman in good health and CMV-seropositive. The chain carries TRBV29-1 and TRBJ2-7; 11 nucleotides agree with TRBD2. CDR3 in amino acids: CSVETRLAGLYEQYF. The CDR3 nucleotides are TGCAGCGTTGAGACCCGACTAGCGGGACTCTACGAGCAGTACTTC.